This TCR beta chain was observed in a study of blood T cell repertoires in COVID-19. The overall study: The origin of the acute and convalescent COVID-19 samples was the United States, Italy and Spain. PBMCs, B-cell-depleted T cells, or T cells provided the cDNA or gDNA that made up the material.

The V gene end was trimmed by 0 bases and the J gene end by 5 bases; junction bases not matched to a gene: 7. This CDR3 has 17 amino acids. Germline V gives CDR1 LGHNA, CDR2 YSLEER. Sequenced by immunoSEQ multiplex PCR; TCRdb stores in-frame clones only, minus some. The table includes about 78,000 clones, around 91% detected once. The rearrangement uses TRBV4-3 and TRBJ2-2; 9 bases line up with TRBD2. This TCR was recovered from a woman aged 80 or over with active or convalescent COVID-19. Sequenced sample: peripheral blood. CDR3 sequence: CASSQDVSGRRTGELFF. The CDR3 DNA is TGCGCCAGCAGCCAAGATGTGAGCGGGAGGCGGACCGGGGAGCTGTTTTTT.